The 5 T cell receptor beta chains below come from one sample, sequenced in a study of shared clonotypes between healthy human individuals. Sequencing used immunoSEQ multiplex PCR; TCRdb keeps in-frame clones, though not all of them. The repertoire holds millions of clones, with around nine tenths as singletons. Input material: naive CD4+ T cells sorted from blood. Documented subset: CD45RA+ positively selected. The receptors were sampled from a young man in good health.

The genes are TRBV7-2 and TRBJ2-7; 11 bases fit TRBD2. In germline, CDR1 is SGHTA, CDR2 FQGNSA. The J segment lost 6 bases and the V segment lost 1 base, leaving 5 bases of the junction unmatched. The CDR3 sequence is 15 residues long. The CDR3 sequence: CASSLETSGSSEQYF. CDR3 nucleotide sequence: TGTGCCAGCAGCTTAGAAACTAGCGGGAGCTCCGAGCAGTACTTC.

The chain has TRBV28 and TRBJ2-7; the D gene is possibly TRBD2 (5 bases). Germline V gene sequence: CDR1 MDHEN, CDR2 SYDVKM. CDR3 length: 14 amino acids. V was shortened by 6 bases and J by 3 bases, with 15 bases between the two germline ends. The CDR3, as DNA: TGTGCCAGCAGGGCCCGGGAAAACCACTACGAGCAGTACTTC. Encoded protein: CASRARENHYEQYF.

In this sample, this clone turned up a few times. V usage is TRBV10-3 and J usage is TRBJ2-7; D possibly corresponds to TRBD2 (6 bases). Germline CDR1 reads ENHRY; CDR2 reads SYGVKD. The V end was cut by 7 bases, the J end by 5 bases, with 12 bases between. The CDR3 is 12 amino acids. The CDR3 protein is CAIMEGVNEQYF. CDR3 nucleotides: TGTGCCATCATGGAGGGTGTTAACGAGCAGTACTTC.

The chain carries TRBV27 and TRBJ1-6, with no clear D. The germline V gene encodes CDR1 MNHEY and CDR2 SMNVEV (reference sequence). The CDR3 consists of 16 residues. The V end lost 10 bases, the J end lost 10 bases, and 26 bases lay between the germline ends. Here the CDR3 reads CATRITELPQGSPLHF. CDR3 in DNA: TGTGCCACCAGAATTACGGAGCTCCCTCAAGGATCACCCCTCCACTTT.

The chain recombines TRBV5-1 with TRBJ2-1, with 11 bases aligning to TRBD2. V shed 5 bases and J 9 bases; nucleotides not matched to a gene: 7. The CDR3 is made up of 14 amino acids. From germline, CDR1 is SGHRS and CDR2 YFSETQ. CDR3 protein: CASRIVAGGSEQFF. CDR3 nucleotide sequence: TGCGCCAGCAGGATTGTAGCGGGAGGGAGTGAGCAGTTCTTC.